Here is one T cell receptor beta chain with its context. The data belong to a study of T cell changes during pregnancy in multiple sclerosis. Germline-derived CDR1 and CDR2 are SGHNT and YYREEE (reference sequence). The CDR3 covers 15 residues. V was clipped by 2 bases and J by 2 bases; unmatched bases: 2. Clones were read by immunoSEQ multiplex PCR, and TCRdb kept only the in-frame ones, dropping some. The sample lists about 92,000 clones, approximately 92% occurring once. This sample comprised peripheral blood, obtained in the first trimester of pregnancy. The source is a female donor with multiple sclerosis, enrolled in a pregnancy study. The J gene is TRBJ2-3, the V gene TRBV5-4, with 10 positions matching TRBD2. CDR3 loop: CASSLLAGSTDTQYF. CDR3 nucleotides: TGTGCCAGCAGCTTACTAGCGGGATCCACAGATACGCAGTATTTT.